Listed below are T cell receptor beta chains from one sample, sequenced in a study of shared clonotypes between healthy human individuals. Using immunoSEQ multiplex PCR, the repertoire was profiled, and TCRdb retains in-frame clones only, with some absent. The top ten hold 1% to 1.5% of the sample, which has some 1,900,000 clones, just under 95% seen once. The sequenced sample was naive CD8+ T cells sorted from blood. The receptors come from a man aged 18-30 years in good health. CDR3s include the opening cysteine and the closing phenylalanine or tryptophan. D genes are given only for firm matches. Clone size is given for some rows only: seen once, a few or many times, or a class if the clone is expanded.

.	TRBV9	.	TRBJ2-1	TGTGCCAGCAGCGTGCACGGGGACTCCTACAATGAGCAGTTCTTC	CASSVHGDSYNEQFF
.	TRBV7-3	.	TRBJ1-6	TGTGCCAGCAGCTTAAGTGGGGGCGATTCACCCCTCCACTTT	CASSLSGGDSPLHF
TRBD1	TRBV7-9	once	TRBJ2-3	TGTGCCAGCAGCTTACCGGGACAGATTCTAACGCAGTATTTT	CASSLPGQILTQYF
.	TRBV7-9	.	TRBJ2-7	TGTGCCAGCAGCTTAGGACGGGTCTACGAGCAGTACTTC	CASSLGRVYEQYF
TRBD2	TRBV28	.	TRBJ2-3	TGTGCCAGCAGTTTATCTAGCGGGTGGGCAGATACGCAGTATTTT	CASSLSSGWADTQYF
.	TRBV30	.	TRBJ2-1	TGTGCCTGGAGCGCTACATCCGGCGGGGTGCTAAACAATGAGCAGTTCTTC	CAWSATSGGVLNNEQFF
TRBD1	TRBV19	.	TRBJ2-1	TGTGCCAGTAGTACCGCGACAGGGAATGAGCAGTTCTTC	CASSTATGNEQFF
.	TRBV6-5	few	TRBJ1-5	TGTGCCAGCAGCCCTTCGGGGGTCCATCAGCCCCAGCATTTT	CASSPSGVHQPQHF
TRBD1	TRBV28	.	TRBJ1-5	TGTGCCAGCAGCTGGACAGGGTCTAGCAATCAGCCCCAGCATTTT	CASSWTGSSNQPQHF
.	TRBV30	.	TRBJ2-2	TGTGCCTGGAGTTACACAAACACCGGGGAGCTGTTTTTT	CAWSYTNTGELFF
.	TRBV5-4	.	TRBJ2-1	TGTGCCAGCAGCTTGAGCACAGGGTGGGTCAATGAGCAGTTCTTC	CASSLSTGWVNEQFF
.	TRBV30	.	TRBJ1-2	TGTGCCTGGAGTGTTATTGTAGATGGCTACACCTTC	CAWSVIVDGYTF
.	TRBV23-1	.	TRBJ1-2	TGCGCCAGCAGTCAAAACTGGTGCAGCCCTACTAACTATGGCTACACCTTC	CASSQNWCSPTNYGYTF
.	TRBV4-1	.	TRBJ1-4	TGCGCCAGCAGCCAAGTTCCACTACCTGGGACTGAAAAACTGTTTTTT	CASSQVPLPGTEKLFF
.	TRBV4-1	once	TRBJ1-2	TGCGCCAGCAGCCAAACCCGAGGGGGATTCGCCGACGGCTACACCTTC	CASSQTRGGFADGYTF
TRBD2	TRBV6-1	.	TRBJ2-2	TGTGCCAGCAGTGAAGGCCTAGCGGTTTACACCGGGGAGCTGTTTTTT	CASSEGLAVYTGELFF
TRBD1	TRBV11-2	.	TRBJ1-2	TGTGCCAGCAGCTTACCAGGGGGCTATGGCTACACCTTC	CASSLPGGYGYTF
.	TRBV5-1	.	TRBJ2-3	TGCGCCAGCAGCTTGAGTCAGGGACCCACAGATACGCAGTATTTT	CASSLSQGPTDTQYF
.	TRBV30	once	TRBJ2-7	TGTGCCGGGGTAGGGGCACGAAACGAGCAGTACTTC	CAGVGARNEQYF
.	TRBV9	.	TRBJ2-1	TGTGCCAGCAGCGTAGGCCCCGGACAGAAGGAGCAGTTCTTC	CASSVGPGQKEQFF
.	TRBV4-3	.	TRBJ2-4	TGCGCCAGCAGCCAAGGCGGGGGCAGCATAGCCAAAAACATTCAGTACTTC	CASSQGGGSIAKNIQYF
TRBD2	TRBV27	.	TRBJ2-1	TGTGCCAGCAGTTTATCCGCGGGAGGGGGTGTCAATGAGCAGTTCTTC	CASSLSAGGGVNEQFF
TRBD1	TRBV11-1	.	TRBJ1-5	TGTGCCAGCAGCTCACAGTTACAGGGGGCACGGAATCAGCCCCAGCATTTT	CASSSQLQGARNQPQHF
TRBD2	TRBV4-1	.	TRBJ2-7	TGCGCCAGCAGCCAAGATCCGGCTAGCGGGAGGACCTCCTACGAGCAGTACTTC	CASSQDPASGRTSYEQYF
.	TRBV11-2	.	TRBJ1-3	TGTGCCAGCTTCGGACAGTCTCGCTCTGGAAACACCATATATTTT	CASFGQSRSGNTIYF
.	TRBV5-1	once	TRBJ1-3	TGCGCCAGCAGCTTGAACGCGATCTCTGGAAACACCATATATTTT	CASSLNAISGNTIYF
.	TRBV13	.	TRBJ2-7	TGTGCCAGCAGCTCCGGGAGAACGCCTAGTCCCTACGAGCAGTACTTC	CASSSGRTPSPYEQYF
TRBD1	TRBV2	.	TRBJ1-2	TGTGCCAGCAGAGGGACAGGGGACTATGGCTACACCTTC	CASRGTGDYGYTF
TRBD2	TRBV10-3	.	TRBJ2-3	TGTGCCATCAGTGAGTCCGTACTAGCGGGGGGCCGGCTAGGCACAGATACGCAGTATTTT	CAISESVLAGGRLGTDTQYF
.	TRBV19	.	TRBJ2-7	TGTGCCAGTAGTAACCGACTAGACTACGAGCAGTACTTC	CASSNRLDYEQYF
.	TRBV5-1	.	TRBJ1-1	TGCGCCAGCAGTATTTGGGCAGGGGACGTGGACACTGAAGCTTTCTTT	CASSIWAGDVDTEAFF
.	TRBV9	.	TRBJ1-4	TGTGCCAGCGGGCAGGGGCCGGATGAAAAACTGTTTTTT	CASGQGPDEKLFF
.	TRBV7-2	.	TRBJ2-5	TGTGCCAGCAGCTTAGATCAGCTGAACCAAGAGACCCAGTACTTC	CASSLDQLNQETQYF
.	TRBV27	.	TRBJ2-7	TGTGCCAGCAGTCATACAGGAACTAAATCCTACGAGCAGTACTTC	CASSHTGTKSYEQYF
.	TRBV28	.	TRBJ1-1	TGTGCCAGCAGTTCGATGGCTGAAGCTTTCTTT	CASSSMAEAFF
.	TRBV29-1	.	TRBJ1-1	TGCAGCGTTGAGAGCACTGAAGCTTTCTTT	CSVESTEAFF
.	TRBV7-8	.	TRBJ1-1	TGTGCCAGCAGCCCTTCGGGGTCCAACACTGAAGCTTTCTTT	CASSPSGSNTEAFF
.	TRBV7-2	once	TRBJ2-7	TGTGCCAGCAGCCTACCAATATTCGCGGGCAGGGGGGACGAGCAGTACTTC	CASSLPIFAGRGDEQYF
.	TRBV7-6	.	TRBJ2-1	TGTGCCAGCAGCTTAGTCGGCGGGGCTAGCTCCTACAATGAGCAGTTCTTC	CASSLVGGASSYNEQFF
.	TRBV27	.	TRBJ2-3	TGTGCCAGCAGTTGGCGGGATGGGACAGATACGCAGTATTTT	CASSWRDGTDTQYF
TRBD2	TRBV29-1	once	TRBJ2-1	TGCAGCGTTGAAGATTTCGTAGCGGGGGGACAATATGAGCAGTTCTTC	CSVEDFVAGGQYEQFF
TRBD2	TRBV4-1	.	TRBJ2-7	TGCGCCAGCAGCCAAGATATTAGCGGGTCCTCCTACGAGCAGTACTTC	CASSQDISGSSYEQYF
.	TRBV19	.	TRBJ1-6	TGTGCCAGTAGTATGCCCGGGGAAAATTCACCCCTCCACTTT	CASSMPGENSPLHF
TRBD1	TRBV4-1	.	TRBJ2-7	TGCGCCAGCAGCCAAGAAGAGGCAGGGGGCGTCTACGAGCAGTACTTC	CASSQEEAGGVYEQYF
.	TRBV4-3	.	TRBJ1-1	TGCGCCAGCAGCCTCACCCAAGGGGTCCCCACTGAAGCTTTCTTT	CASSLTQGVPTEAFF
TRBD2	TRBV7-9	.	TRBJ2-7	TGTGCCAGCAGCTCGACTAGCCGCGGGCCCGAGCAGTACTTC	CASSSTSRGPEQYF
TRBD1	TRBV7-9	once	TRBJ2-2	TGTGCCAGCGCTACGACAGGGCCCGGGGAGCTGTTTTTT	CASATTGPGELFF
TRBD2	TRBV7-8	.	TRBJ2-1	TGTGCCAGCAGCTTAAGCGGGGGGACCTACAATGAGCAGTTCTTC	CASSLSGGTYNEQFF
.	TRBV12-5	.	TRBJ2-7	TGTGCTAGTGGTCCGTTCGAGACTTACGAGCAGTACTTC	CASGPFETYEQYF
.	TRBV27	.	TRBJ2-7	TGTGCCAGCAGTTTTAGAGGGTACGAGCAGTACTTC	CASSFRGYEQYF
TRBD1	TRBV27	.	TRBJ2-3	TGTGCCAGCAGTCCGAGGACAGGGGGCGACACAGATACGCAGTATTTT	CASSPRTGGDTDTQYF
TRBD1	TRBV7-9	.	TRBJ2-5	TGTGCCAGCAGACGGACAGGGCAAGAGACCCAGTACTTC	CASRRTGQETQYF
.	TRBV6-1	.	TRBJ1-5	TGTGCCAGCAGTGAATCAGGGCCGAATCAGCCCCAGCATTTT	CASSESGPNQPQHF
.	TRBV7-9	.	TRBJ1-2	TGTGCCAGCAGCTTACCGGGACTCTTGCTTTATGGCTACACCTTC	CASSLPGLLLYGYTF